This T cell receptor beta chain was retrieved from a study of identical twins. This clonotype was counted many times. TCRdb re-derived calls from the 5' RACE reads in MiXCR, one entry per CDR3 protein. This sample has fewer than 650,000 distinct CDR3 sequences; around 7.4% occur once, and the top ten carry approximately 1.5%. The germline V gene has CDR1 SGHRS and CDR2 YFSETQ. V dropped 7 bases and J dropped 5; count of bases not matched to a gene: 8. This CDR3 has 14 residues. The same data also contributed to another study, on yellow fever vaccine responses in identical twins.

Material: PBMCs. The V gene is TRBV5-1, the J gene TRBJ2-1, with 8 bases identical to TRBD2. This clonotype originated in a woman younger than 30 in good health. The CDR3 DNA sequence: TGCGCCAGCGCACCGGGACTAGGGGACAATGAGCAGTTCTTC. Its protein product is CASAPGLGDNEQFF.